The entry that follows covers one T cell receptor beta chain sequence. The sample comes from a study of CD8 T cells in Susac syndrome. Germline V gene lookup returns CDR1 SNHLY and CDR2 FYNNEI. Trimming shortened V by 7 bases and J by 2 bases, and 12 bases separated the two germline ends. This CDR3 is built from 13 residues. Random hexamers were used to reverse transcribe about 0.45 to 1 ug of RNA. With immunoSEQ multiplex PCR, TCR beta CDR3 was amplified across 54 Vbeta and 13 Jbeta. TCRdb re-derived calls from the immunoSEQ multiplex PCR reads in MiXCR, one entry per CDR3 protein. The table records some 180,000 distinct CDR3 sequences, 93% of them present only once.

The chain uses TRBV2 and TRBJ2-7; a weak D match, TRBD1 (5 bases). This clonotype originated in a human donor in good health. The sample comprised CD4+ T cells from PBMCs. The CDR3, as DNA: TGTGCCAGCACCAGGGCCGGCCCCTACGAGCAGTACTTC. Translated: CASTRAGPYEQYF.